This T cell receptor (beta chain) appears in the sequencing data of a study of blood T cell repertoires in COVID-19. Study in general: The origin of the acute and convalescent COVID-19 samples was the United States, Italy and Spain. PBMCs, B-cell-depleted T cells, or T cells provided the cDNA or gDNA that made up the material.

Germline CDR1 is SGHTA and CDR2 is FQGNSA. V shed 3 bases and J shed 10 bases, with 10 bases lying between them. The CDR3 loop spans 13 amino acids. Authors' analysis steps: Counts of nucleated cells, estimated from reference gene primer amplification, were obtained. This table comes from immunoSEQ multiplex PCR, and its TCRdb copy is limited to in-frame clones, with some not included. The V and J calls and clone size come from that table; D and trimming were worked out from the DNA. This table holds around 150,000 clones, approximately 95% found once. The sequenced sample was peripheral blood. The receptor comes from a woman aged 50 to 60 with acute or convalescent COVID-19. This chain connects TRBV7-2 to TRBJ1-6, with D perhaps TRBD1 (6 bases). The CDR3 here is CASSLDRVSPLHF. CDR3 DNA sequence: TGTGCCAGCAGCTTGGACAGAGTATCACCCCTCCACTTT.